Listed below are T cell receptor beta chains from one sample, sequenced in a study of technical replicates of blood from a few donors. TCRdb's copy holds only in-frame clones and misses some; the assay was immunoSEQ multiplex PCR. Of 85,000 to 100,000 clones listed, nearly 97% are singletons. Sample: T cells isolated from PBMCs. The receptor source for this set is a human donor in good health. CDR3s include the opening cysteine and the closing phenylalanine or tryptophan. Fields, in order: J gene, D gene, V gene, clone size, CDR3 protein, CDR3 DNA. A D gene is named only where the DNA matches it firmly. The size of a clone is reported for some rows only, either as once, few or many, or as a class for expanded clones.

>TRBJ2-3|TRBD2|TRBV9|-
CASSPAGGLGGDTQYF
TGTGCCAGCAGCCCCGCGGGGGGCCTAGGGGGGGATACGCAGTATTTT
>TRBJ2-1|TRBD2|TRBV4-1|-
CASSRSGLAGANEQFF
TGCGCCAGCAGCCGCTCCGGACTAGCGGGAGCGAATGAGCAGTTCTTC
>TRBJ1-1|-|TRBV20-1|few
CSAILLEAFF
TGCAGTGCTATTCTCCTTGAAGCTTTCTTT
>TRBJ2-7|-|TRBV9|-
CASSVGGSAYEQYF
TGTGCCAGCAGCGTAGGAGGGAGCGCCTACGAGCAGTACTTC
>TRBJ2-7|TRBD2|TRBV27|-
CASSLWGGAYEQYF
TGTGCCAGCAGTTTATGGGGGGGGGCCTACGAGCAGTACTTC
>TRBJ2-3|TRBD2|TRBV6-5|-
CASSYRRLAGTDTQYF
TGTGCCAGCAGTTACCGGCGTCTAGCGGGCACAGATACGCAGTATTTT
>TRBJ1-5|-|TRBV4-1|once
CASSQAERALNQPQHF
TGCGCCAGCAGCCAAGCGGAGAGGGCGCTCAATCAGCCCCAGCATTTT
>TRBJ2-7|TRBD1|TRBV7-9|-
CASSRGTVNEQYF
TGTGCCAGCAGCCGAGGGACAGTTAACGAGCAGTACTTC
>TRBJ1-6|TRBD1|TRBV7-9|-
CASSSQDRSDSPLHF
TGTGCCAGCAGCTCCCAGGACAGGTCTGATTCACCCCTCCACTTT
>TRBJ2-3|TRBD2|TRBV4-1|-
CASSQVGGDVVDTQYF
TGCGCCAGCAGCCAAGTCGGGGGGGACGTTGTAGATACGCAGTATTTT
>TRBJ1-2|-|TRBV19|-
CASSMASGPDGYTF
TGTGCCAGTAGTATGGCGAGCGGACCTGATGGCTACACCTTC
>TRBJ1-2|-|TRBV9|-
CASSARQGFDYGYTF
TGTGCCAGCAGCGCACGGCAGGGGTTTGACTATGGCTACACCTTC
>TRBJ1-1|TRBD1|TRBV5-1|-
CASSGQGNTEAFF
TGCGCCAGCAGCGGACAGGGGAACACTGAAGCTTTCTTT
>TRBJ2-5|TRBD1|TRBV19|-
CASRMGQQETQYF
TGTGCCAGTAGAATGGGACAGCAAGAGACCCAGTACTTC
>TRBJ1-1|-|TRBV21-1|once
CASSKNPKSTEAFF
TGTGCCAGCAGCAAAAACCCTAAAAGCACTGAAGCTTTCTTT
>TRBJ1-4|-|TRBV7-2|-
CASTSADFREKLFF
TGTGCCAGCACCTCGGCGGACTTTAGAGAAAAACTGTTTTTT
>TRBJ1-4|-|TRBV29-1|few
CSVRSGAAVDEKLFF
TGCAGCGTTAGATCAGGGGCAGCTGTGGATGAAAAACTGTTTTTT
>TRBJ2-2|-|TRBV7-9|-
CASSPRTTGELFF
TGTGCCAGCAGCCCTCGGACTACCGGGGAGCTGTTTTTT
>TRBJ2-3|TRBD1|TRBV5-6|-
CASSEQGGYTDTQYF
TGTGCCAGCAGCGAACAGGGGGGCTACACAGATACGCAGTATTTT
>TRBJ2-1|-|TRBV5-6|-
CASTFGGTGLAAEQFF
TGTGCCAGCACCTTTGGCGGTACAGGGTTGGCGGCTGAGCAGTTCTTC
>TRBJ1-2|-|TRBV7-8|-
CASTYYQQTAGVNYGYTF
TGTGCCAGCACCTATTACCAACAGACAGCAGGGGTGAACTATGGCTACACCTTC
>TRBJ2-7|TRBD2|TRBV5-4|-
CASSWDGGYEQYF
TGTGCCAGCAGCTGGGACGGGGGGTACGAGCAGTACTTC
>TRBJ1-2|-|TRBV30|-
CAWGAGQRGYTF
TGTGCCTGGGGGGCAGGGCAGCGCGGCTACACCTTC
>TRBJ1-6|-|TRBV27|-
CASTAGDQNSPLHF
TGTGCCAGCACCGCAGGGGATCAAAATTCACCCCTCCACTTT
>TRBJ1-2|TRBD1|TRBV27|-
CASSPSGQGGGYTF
TGTGCCAGCAGTCCCTCGGGACAGGGTGGTGGCTACACCTTC
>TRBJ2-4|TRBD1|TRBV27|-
CASSLGTGGQAGQNIQYF
TGTGCCAGCAGTTTAGGGACAGGGGGCCAGGCGGGGCAAAACATTCAGTACTTC
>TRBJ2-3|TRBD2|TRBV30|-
CAWGHGGARRDTQYF
TGTGCCTGGGGCCACGGGGGGGCCCGGAGAGATACGCAGTATTTT
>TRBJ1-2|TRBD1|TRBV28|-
CASSLQGAIIYGYTF
TGTGCCAGCAGTCTACAGGGGGCTATAATATATGGCTACACCTTC
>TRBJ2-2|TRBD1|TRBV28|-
CASTSDRTYTGELFF
TGTGCCAGCACCTCGGACAGGACCTACACCGGGGAGCTGTTTTTT
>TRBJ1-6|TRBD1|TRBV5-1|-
CASSLSGNPGGSPLHF
TGCGCCAGCAGCTTGTCGGGGAACCCAGGGGGCTCACCCCTCCACTTT
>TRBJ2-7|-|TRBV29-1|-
CSVEPRGSREQYF
TGCAGCGTTGAACCCAGGGGCTCGCGCGAGCAGTACTTC
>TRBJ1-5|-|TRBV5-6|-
CASSYYRVNQPQHF
TGTGCCAGCAGCTACTACAGGGTCAATCAGCCCCAGCATTTT
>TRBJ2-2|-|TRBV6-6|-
CASSSGGLNTGELFF
TGTGCCAGCAGTTCTGGGGGCCTAAACACCGGGGAGCTGTTTTTT
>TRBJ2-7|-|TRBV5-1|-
CASSSVTGTYEQYF
TGCGCCAGCAGCTCGGTTACAGGGACCTACGAGCAGTACTTC
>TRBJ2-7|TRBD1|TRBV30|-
CALAPGQGGHEQYF
TGTGCCTTAGCCCCGGGACAGGGAGGCCACGAGCAGTACTTC
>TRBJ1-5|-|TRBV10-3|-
CAISSSGTGLNQPQHF
TGTGCCATCAGCTCATCCGGGACGGGACTCAATCAGCCCCAGCATTTT
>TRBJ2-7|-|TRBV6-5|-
CASSYEGGGAYEQYF
TGTGCCAGCAGTTACGAAGGCGGTGGAGCCTACGAGCAGTACTTC
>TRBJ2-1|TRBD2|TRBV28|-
CASSLNIGGSSYNEQFF
TGTGCCAGCAGTTTAAATATAGGCGGGAGCTCCTACAATGAGCAGTTCTTC
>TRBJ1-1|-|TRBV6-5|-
CASTSSGGHAEAFF
TGTGCCAGCACCTCGTCGGGGGGGCATGCTGAAGCTTTCTTT
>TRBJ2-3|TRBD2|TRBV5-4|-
CASTLTSGRTDTQYF
TGTGCCAGCACCCTGACTAGCGGGAGGACAGATACGCAGTATTTT
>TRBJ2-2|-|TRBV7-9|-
CASSYELAPGELFF
TGTGCCAGCAGCTACGAGCTCGCCCCCGGGGAGCTGTTTTTT
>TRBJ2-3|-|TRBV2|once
CASKEKVRSTDTQYF
TGTGCCAGCAAGGAGAAGGTACGCAGCACAGATACGCAGTATTTT